This TCR beta chain was sequenced in a study of blood T cell repertoires in COVID-19. The wider study: The cDNA or gDNA used as material had been derived from T cells, B-cell-depleted T cells, or PBMCs.

Clones were sequenced by immunoSEQ multiplex PCR, and TCRdb holds only the in-frame ones, with some missing. This sample has a few hundred thousand clones, with 70% to 90% found just once. Recovered Cohort 3 donors showed two negative PCRs, clearance, or symptom resolution. Germline CDR1 GTSNPN, CDR2 SVGIG (reference sequence). With V trimmed by 6 bases and J by 6 bases, 5 bases remained unmatched. The CDR3 consists of 12 residues. The chain carries TRBV30 and TRBJ1-5, with TRBD1 matching 7 bases. Sample: PBMCs or T cells enriched from blood (not recorded which). This sequence was found in a woman aged 30 to 39 who had recovered from COVID-19. CDR3 sequence (DNA): TGTGCCTGCAACAGGGGCAGTCAGCCCCAGCATTTT. As protein: CACNRGSQPQHF.